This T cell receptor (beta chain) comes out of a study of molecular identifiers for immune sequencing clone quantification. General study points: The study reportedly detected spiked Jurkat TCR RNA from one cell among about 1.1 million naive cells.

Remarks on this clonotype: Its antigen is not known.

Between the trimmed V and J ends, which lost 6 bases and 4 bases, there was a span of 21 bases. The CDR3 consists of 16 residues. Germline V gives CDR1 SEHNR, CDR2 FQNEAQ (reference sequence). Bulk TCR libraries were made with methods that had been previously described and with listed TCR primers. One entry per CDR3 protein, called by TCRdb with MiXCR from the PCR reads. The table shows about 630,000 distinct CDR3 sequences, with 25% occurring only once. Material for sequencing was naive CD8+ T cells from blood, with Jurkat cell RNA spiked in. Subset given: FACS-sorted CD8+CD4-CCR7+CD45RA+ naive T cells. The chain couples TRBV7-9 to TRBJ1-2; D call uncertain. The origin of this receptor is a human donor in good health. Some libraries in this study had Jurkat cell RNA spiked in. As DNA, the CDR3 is TGTGCCAGCAGTCCAAGGTCCGGAGAGGGCCCCTATGGCTACACCTTC. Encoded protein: CASSPRSGEGPYGYTF.